The 28 T cell receptor beta chains below were found in one sample sequenced in a study of human T cells and chemical hapten exposure. One entry per CDR3 protein, called by TCRdb with MiXCR from the RACE reads. The repertoire holds around 92,000 distinct CDR3 sequences, with 10% to 12% as singletons. Time point denoted: pre-sensitization, week 0. Treatment here: therapeutic diphenylcyclopropenone sensitization with weekly scalp DPC. Sequenced here: whole blood, sampled in connection with sensitization to the hapten diphenylcyclopropenone (DPC). The source of these receptors is an older woman with alopecia areata. Some clones in this sample may be carry-over from other donors' samples.

Ten or more counts support this clonotype. V and J are TRBV5-1 and TRBJ1-3; TRBD1 is a possible D gene (5 bases). CDR3 length equals 18 residues. Germline CDR1 and CDR2: SGHRS and YFSETQ. Trimming pared 0 bases from V and 2 bases from J, leaving 18 bases between. The CDR3 spells CASSLAGQAGGTGNTIYF. The CDR3 coding sequence is TGCGCCAGCAGCTTGGCGGGCCAGGCTGGGGGAACTGGAAACACCATATATTTT.

This clonotype was recorded a few times. The rearrangement links TRBV2 to TRBJ1-6, with D maybe TRBD1 (6 bases). CDR3 length equals 17 residues. Trimming shortened V by 5 bases and J by 0 bases, and 14 bases separated the two germline ends. Germline V gene data show CDR1 as SNHLY and CDR2 as FYNNEI. CDR3 DNA: TGTGCCAGCAGTCTGGACAGAGAACGCTCCTATAATTCACCCCTCCACTTT. It yields the protein CASSLDRERSYNSPLHF. The full variable domain, rest sourced from reference TRBV2 and TRBJ1-6, is EPEVTQTPSHQVTQMGQEVILRCVPISNHLYFYWYRQILGQKVEFLVSFYNNEISEKSEIFDDQFSVERPDGSNFTLKIRSTKLEDSAMYFCASSLDRERSYNSPLHFGNGTRLTVT.

This chain joins TRBV30 and TRBJ2-7, with TRBD1 identical over 8 bases. Unmatched junction bases numbered 3, after V lost 0 bases and J lost 2 bases. This CDR3 contains 14 residues. Germline CDR1 GTSNPN, CDR2 SVGIG (reference sequence). The CDR3 coding sequence is TGTGCCTGGAGTGTCGGACAGGGACCCTACGAGCAGTACTTC. It yields the protein CAWSVGQGPYEQYF.

Only a few counts were recorded for this clonotype. The V and J genes are TRBV5-1 and TRBJ2-5, with a possible D match to TRBD2 (5 bases). The CDR3 contains 12 residues. In germline, CDR1 is SGHRS, CDR2 YFSETQ. V shed 7 bases and J shed 5 bases, with 12 bases lying between them. The CDR3 sequence is CASRPERETQYF. CDR3 coding DNA: TGCGCCAGCCGCCCCGAGCGGGAGACCCAGTACTTC. Based on the CDR3 plus reference TRBV5-1 and TRBJ2-5, the full variable domain is KAGVTQTPRYLIKTRGQQVTLSCSPISGHRSVSWYQQTPGQGLQFLFEYFSETQRNKGNFPGRFSGRQFSNSRSEMNVSTLELGDSALYLCASRPERETQYFGPGTRLLVL.

This clonotype was seen ten or more times. The chain employs TRBV10-2 and TRBJ1-2, with TRBD1 identical over 7 bases. The germline CDR1 and CDR2 sequences are WSHSY and SAAADI. V shed 2 bases and J 6 bases; nucleotides not matched to a gene: 9. This CDR3 is built from 15 residues. The CDR3 is CASSEPPRGRNGYTF. In DNA, the CDR3 is TGCGCCAGCAGTGAGCCCCCCAGGGGGAGAAATGGCTACACCTTC.

This chain uses TRBV20-1 with TRBJ2-2; TRBD2 matches 8 bases. Trimming took 1 base from V and 2 from J; bases not matched to a gene: 3. The CDR3 contains 15 residues. Germline values: CDR1 DFQATT, CDR2 SNEGSKA (reference sequence). The CDR3 sequence: CSARGGGTNTGELFF. CDR3 sequence (DNA): TGCAGTGCTAGAGGCGGGGGGACCAACACCGGGGAGCTGTTTTTT.

This clonotype was observed a handful of times. The chain is built from TRBV6-5 and TRBJ2-3; D ambiguous. CDR3 size: 15 residues. CDR1 MNHEY and CDR2 SVGAGI come from the germline V gene. V shed 0 bases and J shed 0 bases, with 7 bases lying between them. CDR3 DNA sequence: TGTGCCAGCAGTTACTCGACTGGCAGCACAGATACGCAGTATTTT. This encodes CASSYSTGSTDTQYF.

This clonotype has a count of ten or more. The rearrangement links TRBV18 to TRBJ1-5; 8 bases align to TRBD1. With V trimmed by 1 base and J by 2 bases, 4 bases remained unmatched. Germline CDR1 is KGHSH and CDR2 is LQKENI. The CDR3 is 16 residues long. The DNA of the CDR3 is TGTGCCAGCTCACCACGTGGACAGGGAGGCAATCAGCCCCAGCATTTT. It codes for CASSPRGQGGNQPQHF.

The table lists this clonotype with many counts. This chain uses TRBV3-1 with TRBJ2-3; D ambiguous. The CDR3 totals 13 residues. Trimming removed 3 bases from V and 5 bases from J, with 9 bases in between. The germline V gene has CDR1 LGHDT and CDR2 YNNKEL (reference sequence). Here the CDR3 reads CASSQKPKDTQYF. CDR3 nucleotides: TGTGCCAGCAGCCAGAAGCCCAAAGATACGCAGTATTTT.

Many counts were recorded for this clonotype. V usage is TRBV7-2 and J usage is TRBJ1-5, with D unresolved. This CDR3 spans 17 amino acids. Germline assignment: CDR1 SGHTA and CDR2 FQGNSA. The ends were cut back, 1 base at V and 0 bases at J, with 13 bases in the middle. The CDR3 nucleotides are TGTGCCAGCAGCTTAGACGCCAGCTTTTATAGCAATCAGCCCCAGCATTTT. This gives the protein CASSLDASFYSNQPQHF.

The chain recombines TRBV18 with TRBJ2-1; 8 bases line up with TRBD1. This CDR3 comprises 15 residues. After removal of 3 bases from V and 4 bases from J, the junction contained 5 bases not matched to a gene. Germline V CDR1 and CDR2: KGHSH, LQKENI. CDR3 amino acids: CASSPGQETYNEQFF. The CDR3 nucleotides are TGTGCCAGCTCACCGGGACAGGAGACATACAATGAGCAGTTCTTC.

This clonotype showed up many times. The rearrangement links TRBV3-1 to TRBJ1-4; 7 nucleotides agree with TRBD1. Trimming cost V 4 bases and J 10 bases; bases outside gene matches: 18. CDR3 size: 17 residues. The V gene's germline CDR1 is LGHDT and CDR2 YNNKEL (reference sequence). This chain's CDR3 is CASSLRQGWGAVGKLFF. CDR3 DNA: TGTGCCAGCAGCCTTAGACAGGGTTGGGGCGCCGTGGGAAAACTGTTTTTT.

This clonotype was seen ten or more times. The chain has TRBV6-8 and TRBJ1-5; the D is unclear. With 2 bases removed from V and 2 bases from J, the gap between germline ends came to 10 bases. There are 15 residues in the CDR3. Germline values: CDR1 MNHGY, CDR2 SAAAGT. CDR3 in amino acids: CASSYEDLGNQPQHF. CDR3 sequence (DNA): TGTGCCAGCAGTTACGAGGACCTGGGCAATCAGCCCCAGCATTTT.

This clonotype has a count of ten or more. This chain joins TRBV5-1 and TRBJ1-4; maybe TRBD1 (6 bases). This CDR3 spans 14 amino acids. V lost 5 bases, J lost 6 bases, and 14 bases lay in between. Germline-derived CDR1 and CDR2 are SGHRS and YFSETQ. The chain's CDR3 is CASRTGTWDEKLFF. The DNA for the CDR3 is TGCGCCAGCAGGACCGGGACATGGGATGAAAAACTGTTTTTT.

The chain joins TRBV29-1 to TRBJ2-1, with D possibly matching TRBD1 (5 bases). Trimming removed 2 bases at V and 2 bases at J, with 13 bases between. Germline lookup yields CDR1 SQVTM and CDR2 ANQGSEA. This CDR3 comprises 15 residues. The CDR3 nucleotides read TGCAGCGTTGAATGGTTTCTAGGGGCCTACAATGAGCAGTTCTTC. Its translation: CSVEWFLGAYNEQFF.

This clonotype showed up many times. This sequence joins TRBV3-1 and TRBJ1-2; the D gene is possibly TRBD1 (6 bases). The CDR3 spans 17 residues. Deletions cut 0 bases from V and 4 bases from J, with 18 bases between. Germline V gene sequence: CDR1 LGHDT, CDR2 YNNKEL (reference sequence). CDR3 loop: CASSQDRWTAGRYGYTF. CDR3 nucleotides: TGTGCCAGCAGCCAAGATAGGTGGACAGCAGGCCGCTATGGCTACACCTTC.

This chain joins TRBV7-8 and TRBJ2-5, with D unresolved. Per germline, CDR1 SGHVS and CDR2 FQNEAQ. The CDR3 has 16 amino acids. With 3 bases removed from V and 4 bases from J, the gap between germline ends came to 18 bases. DNA of the CDR3: TGTGCCAGCAGCTTTCGGCCCACGAATCTCGTAGAGACCCAGTACTTC. This translates into CASSFRPTNLVETQYF.

The chain uses TRBV5-6 and TRBJ2-7; 7 positions match TRBD2. J was trimmed by 4 bases and V by 3 bases; bases with no gene match: 7. This CDR3 has 14 residues. Germline loops: CDR1 SGHDT, CDR2 YYEEEE. CDR3 coding DNA: TGTGCCAGCAGCTCAAGGACTAGAGGGTACGAGCAGTACTTC. Translating gives CASSSRTRGYEQYF.

The rearrangement joins TRBV29-1 to TRBJ2-7; a possible D gene is TRBD2 (7 bases). CDR1 SQVTM and CDR2 ANQGSEA come from the germline V gene. This CDR3 has 13 residues. The V gene lost 0 bases and the J gene lost 11 bases, with 17 bases spanning the gap. DNA for the CDR3: TGCAGCGTTGAAGATCGTCGGGGGGCGTCTAAGTACTTC. As protein: CSVEDRRGASKYF.

The chain couples TRBV7-8 to TRBJ1-1, with D uncertain. With 2 bases removed from V and 3 bases from J, the gap between germline ends came to 13 bases. The CDR3 runs to 15 residues. Germline assignment: CDR1 SGHVS and CDR2 FQNEAQ. Written as DNA, the CDR3 is TGTGCCAGCAGCTTATTTGGAGAAGAGGACACTGAAGCTTTCTTT. It codes for CASSLFGEEDTEAFF.

This clonotype was observed at least ten times. The chain carries TRBV12-3 or TRBV12-4 and TRBJ1-2; 7 nucleotides line up with TRBD1. This CDR3 is built from 14 residues. Unmatched junction bases numbered 12, after V lost 6 bases and J lost 8 bases. CDR3 loop: CASSPQGGSEGYTF. In nucleotides, the CDR3 is TGTGCCAGCAGCCCTCAGGGGGGATCGGAGGGCTACACCTTC.

This clonotype appeared many times. The chain couples TRBV5-8 to TRBJ1-2; D may be TRBD1 (5 bases). Trimming stripped 4 bases from V and 0 bases from J, with 16 bases between. CDR1 SGHTS and CDR2 YDEGEE come from the germline V gene. This CDR3 is 16 amino acids long. The CDR3 DNA follows: TGTGCCAGCAGCCGGAAGCAGGGCCTAGCTAACTATGGCTACACCTTC. Protein product: CASSRKQGLANYGYTF. The variable domain in full, completed from reference TRBV5-8 and TRBJ1-2, reads EAGVTQSPTHLIKTRGQQATLRCSPISGHTSVYWYQQALGLGLQFLLWYDEGEERNRGNFPPRFSGRQFPNYSSELNVNALELEDSALYLCASSRKQGLANYGYTFGSGTRLTVV.

This clonotype was observed a few times. The chain is built from TRBV3-1 and TRBJ2-5; 8 bases are a match to TRBD2. The germline V gene has CDR1 LGHDT and CDR2 YNNKEL (reference sequence). J was trimmed by 2 bases and V by 4 bases; bases with no gene match: 15. CDR3 length: 18 amino acids. The CDR3 DNA sequence: TGTGCCAGCAGCCGCCACTTCAGCGGGGGCGAACGTCAAGAGACCCAGTACTTC. This gives the protein CASSRHFSGGERQETQYF.

Regarding this clonotype: A much bigger clone sits one base away, suggesting this may be a read error. No conserved phenylalanine or tryptophan is present at the end of the CDR3, so a read error is the likely explanation. The rearrangement joins TRBV15 to TRBJ2-3; D might be TRBD1 or TRBD2, each matching 7 bases. CDR1 LNHNV and CDR2 YYDKDF come from the germline V gene (reference sequence). The V end lost 9 bases, the J end lost 1 base, and 11 bases lay between the germline ends. The CDR3 is 13 residues long. CDR3 nucleotide sequence: TGTGCCACTCAGGGGGGGGGCACAGATACGCAGTATCTT. Encoded protein: CATQGGGTDTQYL.

This clonotype came up many times. The chain uses TRBV3-1 and TRBJ1-6; D is ambiguous. The CDR3 runs 13 residues. The V gene's germline CDR1 is LGHDT and CDR2 YNNKEL (reference sequence). The V and J ends lost 6 bases and 7 bases respectively, with 10 bases between them. The CDR3 sequence is CASSPSENSPLHF. The DNA for the CDR3 is TGTGCCAGCAGTCCCTCGGAGAATTCACCCCTCCACTTT.

This chain joins TRBV29-1 and TRBJ2-5; D ambiguous. Germline V CDR1 and CDR2: SQVTM, ANQGSEA. With 6 bases removed from V and 0 bases from J, the gap between germline ends came to 11 bases. This CDR3 is 13 amino acids long. The CDR3 spells CSVTWLNQETQYF. CDR3 nucleotide sequence: TGCAGCGTCACCTGGTTGAACCAAGAGACCCAGTACTTC.

This clonotype was observed many times. This chain links TRBV29-1 with TRBJ2-1, with TRBD2 as a possible D gene (6 bases). V was clipped by 6 bases and J by 3 bases, with 18 bases between them. This CDR3 spans 15 amino acids. Germline lookup yields CDR1 SQVTM and CDR2 ANQGSEA. CDR3 protein: CSVHGSLAIYNEQFF. The DNA for the CDR3 is TGCAGCGTGCATGGGAGTCTAGCGATCTACAATGAGCAGTTCTTC.

This clonotype came up a few times. J is TRBJ2-2 and V is TRBV10-3; 11 nucleotides match TRBD1. The V segment lost 6 bases and the J segment 7 bases; nucleotides outside the gene matches: 10. The CDR3 consists of 16 residues. Per germline, CDR1 ENHRY and CDR2 SYGVKD. This chain's CDR3 is CAIRDRGRRVGGELFF. The DNA of the CDR3 is TGTGCCATCAGGGACAGGGGGCGACGGGTAGGCGGGGAGCTGTTTTTT.